This record covers a single TCR beta chain. Germline lookup yields CDR1 LNHDA and CDR2 SQIVND (reference sequence). The CDR3 is 14 amino acids. With 2 bases removed from V and 2 bases from J, the gap between germline ends came to 10 bases. These data belong to a study of shared clonotypes between healthy human individuals. Sequencing used immunoSEQ multiplex PCR; TCRdb keeps in-frame clones, though not all of them. The table lists roughly 2.1 million clones, about 93% of them singletons. In the naive CD8 group, cells lacked CD45RO and were positively selected for CCR7, so terminally differentiated effector memory CD45RA+ cells were left out.

The chain employs TRBV19 and TRBJ2-7; unclear D gene. The TCR originated in a man aged 18 to 35 in good health. Some clones in this sample may be carry-over from other donors' samples. Sequencing input: naive CD8+ T cells from PBMCs. The CDR3 DNA reads TGTGCCAGTAGTATACAGGCTGACACCTACGAGCAGTACTTC. It specifies CASSIQADTYEQYF.